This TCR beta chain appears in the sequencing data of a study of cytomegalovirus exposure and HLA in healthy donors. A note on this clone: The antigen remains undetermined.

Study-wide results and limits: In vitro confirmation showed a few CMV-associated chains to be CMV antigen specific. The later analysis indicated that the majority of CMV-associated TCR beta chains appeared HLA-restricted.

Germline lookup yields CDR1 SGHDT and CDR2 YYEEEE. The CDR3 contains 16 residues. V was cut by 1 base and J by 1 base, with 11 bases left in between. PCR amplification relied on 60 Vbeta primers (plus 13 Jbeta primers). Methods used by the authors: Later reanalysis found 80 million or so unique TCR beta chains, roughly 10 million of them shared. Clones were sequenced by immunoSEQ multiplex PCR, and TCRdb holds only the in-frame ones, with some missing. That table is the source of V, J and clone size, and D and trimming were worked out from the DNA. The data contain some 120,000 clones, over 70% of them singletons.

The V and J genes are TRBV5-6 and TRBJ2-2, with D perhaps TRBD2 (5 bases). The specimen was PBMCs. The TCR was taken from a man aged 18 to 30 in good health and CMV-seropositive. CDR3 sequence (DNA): TGTGCCAGCAGCTTGTTGAGTGAGGGGAACACCGGGGAGCTGTTTTTT. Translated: CASSLLSEGNTGELFF. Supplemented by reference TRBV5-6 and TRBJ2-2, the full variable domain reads DAGVTQSPTHLIKTRGQQVTLRCSPKSGHDTVSWYQQALGQGPQFIFQYYEEEERQRGNFPDRFSGHQFPNYSSELNVNALLLGDSALYLCASSLLSEGNTGELFFGEGSRLTVL.